The clone carrying this T cell receptor beta chain was seen a handful of times. These data come from a study of CD8 T cells in Susac syndrome. The germline CDR1 and CDR2 sequences are GTSNPN and SVGIG (reference sequence). Trimming removed 2 bases from V and 3 bases from J, with 8 bases in between. This CDR3 spans 12 amino acids. After extraction with the RNeasy kit, roughly 0.45 to 1 ug of the RNA was reverse transcribed using random hexamers. TCRdb used MiXCR to reprocess the immunoSEQ multiplex PCR reads, holding one entry per CDR3 protein. The sample contains a few hundred thousand distinct CDR3 sequences, about nine tenths of which appear only once.

This chain joins TRBV30 and TRBJ2-7; D possibly matches TRBD1 or TRBD2 (5 bases each). Material for sequencing was CD8+ T cells from PBMCs. The TCR comes from a human donor with multiple sclerosis. The CDR3 DNA is TGTGCCTGGAGTCCTGGGGGCTACGAGCAGTACTTC. This encodes CAWSPGGYEQYF.